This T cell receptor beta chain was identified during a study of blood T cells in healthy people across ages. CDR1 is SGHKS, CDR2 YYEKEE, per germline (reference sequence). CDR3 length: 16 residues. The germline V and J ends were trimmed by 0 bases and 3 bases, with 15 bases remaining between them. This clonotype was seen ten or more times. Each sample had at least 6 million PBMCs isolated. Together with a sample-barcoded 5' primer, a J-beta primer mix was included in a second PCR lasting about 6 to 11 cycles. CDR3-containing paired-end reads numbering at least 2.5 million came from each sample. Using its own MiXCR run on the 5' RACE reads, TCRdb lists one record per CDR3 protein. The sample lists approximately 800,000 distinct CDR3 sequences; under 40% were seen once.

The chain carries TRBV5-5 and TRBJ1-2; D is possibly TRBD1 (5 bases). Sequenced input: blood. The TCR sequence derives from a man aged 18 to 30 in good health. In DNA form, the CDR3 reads TGTGCCAGCAGCTTGGGCAGGGATATTGCCTACTATGGCTACACCTTC. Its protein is CASSLGRDIAYYGYTF.